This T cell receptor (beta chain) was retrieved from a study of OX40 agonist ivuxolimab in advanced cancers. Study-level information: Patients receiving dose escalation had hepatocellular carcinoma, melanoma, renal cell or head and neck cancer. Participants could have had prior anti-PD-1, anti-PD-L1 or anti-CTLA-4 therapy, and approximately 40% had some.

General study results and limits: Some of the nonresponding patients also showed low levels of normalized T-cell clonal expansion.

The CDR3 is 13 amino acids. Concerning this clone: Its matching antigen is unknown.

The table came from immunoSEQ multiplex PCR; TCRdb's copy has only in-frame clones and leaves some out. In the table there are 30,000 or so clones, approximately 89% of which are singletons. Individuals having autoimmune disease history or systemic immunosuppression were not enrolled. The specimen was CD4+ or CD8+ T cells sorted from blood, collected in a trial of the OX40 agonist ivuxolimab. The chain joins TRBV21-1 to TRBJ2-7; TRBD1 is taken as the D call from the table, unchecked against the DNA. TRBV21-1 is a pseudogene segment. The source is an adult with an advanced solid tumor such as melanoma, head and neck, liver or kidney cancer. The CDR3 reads CASSGTGCNEQYF. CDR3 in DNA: TGTGCCAGCAGCGGGACAGGGTGCAACGAGCAGTACTTC.